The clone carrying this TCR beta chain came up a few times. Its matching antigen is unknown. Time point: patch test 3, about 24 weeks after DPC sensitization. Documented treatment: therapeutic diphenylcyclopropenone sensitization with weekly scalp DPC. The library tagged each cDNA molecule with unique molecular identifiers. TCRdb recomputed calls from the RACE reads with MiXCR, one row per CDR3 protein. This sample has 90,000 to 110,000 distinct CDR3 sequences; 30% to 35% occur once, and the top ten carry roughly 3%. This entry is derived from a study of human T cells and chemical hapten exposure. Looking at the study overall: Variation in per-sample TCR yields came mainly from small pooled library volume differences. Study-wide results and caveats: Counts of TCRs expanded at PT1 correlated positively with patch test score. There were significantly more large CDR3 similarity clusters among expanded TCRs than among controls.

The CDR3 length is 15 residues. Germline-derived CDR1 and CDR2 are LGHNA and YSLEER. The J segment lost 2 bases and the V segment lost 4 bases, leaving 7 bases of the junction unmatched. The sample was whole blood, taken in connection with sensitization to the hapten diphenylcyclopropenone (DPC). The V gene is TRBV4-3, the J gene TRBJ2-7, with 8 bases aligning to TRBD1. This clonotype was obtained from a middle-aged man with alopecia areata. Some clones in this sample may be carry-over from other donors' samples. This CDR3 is CASSPARTGTYEQYF. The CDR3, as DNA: TGCGCCAGCAGCCCAGCACGGACAGGGACCTACGAGCAGTACTTC.